The clone carrying this TCR beta chain appeared many times. As yet, its antigen is unknown. 5'RACE with 10-nucleotide random UMIs produced the cDNA. MiXCR was run by TCRdb on the 5' RACE reads, yielding one entry per CDR3 protein. The data show some 45,000 distinct CDR3 sequences, about an eighth seen once. This entry comes from a study of neurological immune-mediated disorders. From germline, CDR1 is SGHRS and CDR2 YFSETQ. The CDR3 totals 14 residues. V lost 0 bases to trimming and J lost 4 bases, with 10 bases between them. As for time point: longitudinal time-point 2. Study-wide results and caveats: The study found the most TCR clonal expansion in HTLV-1-associated myelopathy and the least in multiple sclerosis, below healthy controls.

Sequenced sample: PBMCs. The chain combines TRBV5-1 with TRBJ1-2, with D maybe TRBD1 (6 bases). This TCR derives from a male donor with HTLV-1-associated myelopathy (HAM/TSP). CDR3 in amino acids: CASSLDTGAYGYTF. Written as DNA, the CDR3 is TGCGCCAGCAGCTTGGATACGGGGGCCTATGGCTACACCTTC.